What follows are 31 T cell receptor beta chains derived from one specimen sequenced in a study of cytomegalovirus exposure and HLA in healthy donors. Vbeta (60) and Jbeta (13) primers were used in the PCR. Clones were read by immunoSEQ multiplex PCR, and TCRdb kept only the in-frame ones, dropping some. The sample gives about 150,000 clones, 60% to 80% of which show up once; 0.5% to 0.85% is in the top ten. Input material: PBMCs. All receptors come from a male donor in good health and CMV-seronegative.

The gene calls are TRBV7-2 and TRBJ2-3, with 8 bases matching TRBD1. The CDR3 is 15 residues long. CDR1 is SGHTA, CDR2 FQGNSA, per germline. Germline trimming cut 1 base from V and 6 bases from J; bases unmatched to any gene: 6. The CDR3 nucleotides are TGTGCCAGCAGCTTAGGTCAGGGGGCAGGGGATACGCAGTATTTT. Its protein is CASSLGQGAGDTQYF.

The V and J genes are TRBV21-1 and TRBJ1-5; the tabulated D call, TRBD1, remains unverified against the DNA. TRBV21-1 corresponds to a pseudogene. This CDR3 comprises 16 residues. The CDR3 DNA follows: TGTGCCAGCAGCAAAGGGACCGGGACAGGGCATCAGCCCCAGCATTTT. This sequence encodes CASSKGTGTGHQPQHF.

In DNA, the CDR3 is TGCGCCAGCAGCCTTCAAAGTCAGGGGGCGCTGGGCACCGGGGAGCTGTTTTTT. Protein sequence: CASSLQSQGALGTGELFF. The chain recombines TRBV5-1 with TRBJ2-2; the match to TRBD1 covers 8 bases. The trim removed 4 bases at V and 4 bases at J, leaving 15 bases unmatched. Germline V lookup: CDR1 SGHRS, CDR2 YFSETQ. The CDR3 covers 18 residues.

DNA of the CDR3: TGTGCCAGCAGTCCGGGGGAGGGGGACCTTCGGAGAAACACCATATATTTT. It encodes CASSPGEGDLRRNTIYF. The chain combines TRBV25-1 with TRBJ1-3; a weak D match, TRBD1 (6 bases). Germline assignment: CDR1 MGHDK and CDR2 SYGVNS. The CDR3 length is 17 residues. Between the trimmed V and J ends, which lost 5 bases and 5 bases, there was a span of 22 bases.

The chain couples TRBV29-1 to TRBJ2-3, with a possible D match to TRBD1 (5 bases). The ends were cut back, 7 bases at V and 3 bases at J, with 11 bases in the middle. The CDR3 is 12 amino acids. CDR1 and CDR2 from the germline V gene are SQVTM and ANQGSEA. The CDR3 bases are TGCAGCGGGATCAAGGGGACAGATACGCAGTATTTT. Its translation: CSGIKGTDTQYF.

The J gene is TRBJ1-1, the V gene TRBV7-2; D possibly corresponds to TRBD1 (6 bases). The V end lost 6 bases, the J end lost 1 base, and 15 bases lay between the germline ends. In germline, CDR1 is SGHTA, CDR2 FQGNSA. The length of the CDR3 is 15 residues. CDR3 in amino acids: CASSRPGTRNTEAFF. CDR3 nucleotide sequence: TGTGCCAGCAGTCGGCCGGGGACAAGGAACACTGAAGCTTTCTTT.

The CDR3 DNA follows: TGTGCCAGTAGTGCCCGACAGGGTAACATGAACACTGAAGCTTTCTTT. This gives the protein CASSARQGNMNTEAFF. The rearrangement uses TRBV19 and TRBJ1-1; 7 nucleotides line up with TRBD1. Losses at the gene ends were 5 bases for V and 0 bases for J; bases not matched to a gene: 9. This CDR3 comprises 16 residues. The germline V gene has CDR1 LNHDA and CDR2 SQIVND (reference sequence).

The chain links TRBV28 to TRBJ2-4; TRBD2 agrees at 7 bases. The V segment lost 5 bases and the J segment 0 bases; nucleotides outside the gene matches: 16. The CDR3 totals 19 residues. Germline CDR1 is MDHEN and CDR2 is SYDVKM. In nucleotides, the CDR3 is TGTGCCAGCAGTCTTGGGGAGGGATTGAGCCAGTTAGCCAAAAACATTCAGTACTTC. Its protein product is CASSLGEGLSQLAKNIQYF.

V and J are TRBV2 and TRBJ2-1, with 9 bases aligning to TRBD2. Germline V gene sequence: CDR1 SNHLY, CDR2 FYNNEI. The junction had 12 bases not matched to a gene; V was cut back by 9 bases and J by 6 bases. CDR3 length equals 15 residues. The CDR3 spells CASGLRGGASNEQFF. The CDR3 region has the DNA TGTGCCAGTGGCTTGCGGGGGGGGGCCTCCAATGAGCAGTTCTTC.

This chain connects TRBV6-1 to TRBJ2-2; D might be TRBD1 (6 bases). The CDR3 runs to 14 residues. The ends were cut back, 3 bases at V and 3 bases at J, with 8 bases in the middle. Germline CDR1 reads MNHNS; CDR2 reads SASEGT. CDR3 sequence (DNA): TGTGCCAGCAGTGAGGGGGCGGACACCGGGGAGCTGTTTTTT. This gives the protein CASSEGADTGELFF.

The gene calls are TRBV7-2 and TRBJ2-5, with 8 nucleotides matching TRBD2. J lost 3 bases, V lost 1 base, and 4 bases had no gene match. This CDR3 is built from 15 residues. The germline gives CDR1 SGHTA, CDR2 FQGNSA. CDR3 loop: CASSLGSGKKETQYF. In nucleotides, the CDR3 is TGTGCCAGCAGCTTAGGTAGCGGGAAGAAAGAGACCCAGTACTTC.

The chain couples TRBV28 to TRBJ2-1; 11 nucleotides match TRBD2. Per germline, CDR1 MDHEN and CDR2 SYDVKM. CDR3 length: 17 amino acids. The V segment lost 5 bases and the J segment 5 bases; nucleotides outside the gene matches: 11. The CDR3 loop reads CASSPPGLAGGHNEQFF. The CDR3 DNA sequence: TGTGCCAGCAGTCCCCCCGGGCTAGCGGGAGGCCACAATGAGCAGTTCTTC.

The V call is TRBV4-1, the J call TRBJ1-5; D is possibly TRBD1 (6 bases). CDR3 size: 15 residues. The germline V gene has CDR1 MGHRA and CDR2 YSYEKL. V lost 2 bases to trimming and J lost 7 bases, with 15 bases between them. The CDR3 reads CASSQKPGGTQPQHF. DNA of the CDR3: TGCGCCAGCAGCCAAAAGCCGGGGGGCACACAGCCCCAGCATTTT.

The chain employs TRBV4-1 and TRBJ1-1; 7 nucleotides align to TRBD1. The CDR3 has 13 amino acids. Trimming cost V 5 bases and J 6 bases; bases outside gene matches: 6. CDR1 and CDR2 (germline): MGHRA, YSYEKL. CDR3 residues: CASSLNRGPEAFF. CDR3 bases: TGCGCCAGCAGCTTAAACAGGGGACCTGAAGCTTTCTTT.

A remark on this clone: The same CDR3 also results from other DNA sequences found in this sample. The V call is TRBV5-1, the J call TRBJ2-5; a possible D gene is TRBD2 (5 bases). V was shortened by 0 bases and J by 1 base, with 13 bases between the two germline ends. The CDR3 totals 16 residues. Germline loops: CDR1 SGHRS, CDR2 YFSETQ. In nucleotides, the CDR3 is TGCGCCAGCAGCTTGGACCGGGGAGCCCTCCAAGAGACCCAGTACTTC. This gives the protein CASSLDRGALQETQYF.

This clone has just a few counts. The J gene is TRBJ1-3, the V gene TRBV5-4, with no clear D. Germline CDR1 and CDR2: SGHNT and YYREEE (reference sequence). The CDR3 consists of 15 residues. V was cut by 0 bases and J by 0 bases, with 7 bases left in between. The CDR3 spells CASSLGADSGNTIYF. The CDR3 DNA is TGTGCCAGCAGCTTGGGGGCAGACTCTGGAAACACCATATATTTT. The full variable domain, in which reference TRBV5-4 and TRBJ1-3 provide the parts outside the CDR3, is ETGVTQSPTHLIKTRGQQVTLRCSSQSGHNTVSWYQQALGQGPQFIFQYYREEENGRGNFPPRFSGLQFPNYSSELNVNALELDDSALYLCASSLGADSGNTIYFGEGSWLTVV.

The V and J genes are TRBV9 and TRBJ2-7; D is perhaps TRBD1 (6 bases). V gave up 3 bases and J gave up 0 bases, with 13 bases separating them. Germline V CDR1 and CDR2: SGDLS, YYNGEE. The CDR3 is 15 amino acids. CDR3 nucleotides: TGTGCCAGCAGCGCTGGACAGTCAAGCTCCTACGAGCAGTACTTC. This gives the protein CASSAGQSSSYEQYF. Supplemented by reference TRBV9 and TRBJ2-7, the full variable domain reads DSGVTQTPKHLITATGQRVTLRCSPRSGDLSVYWYQQSLDQGLQFLIQYYNGEERAKGNILERFSAQQFPDLHSELNLSSLELGDSALYFCASSAGQSSSYEQYFGPGTRLTVT.

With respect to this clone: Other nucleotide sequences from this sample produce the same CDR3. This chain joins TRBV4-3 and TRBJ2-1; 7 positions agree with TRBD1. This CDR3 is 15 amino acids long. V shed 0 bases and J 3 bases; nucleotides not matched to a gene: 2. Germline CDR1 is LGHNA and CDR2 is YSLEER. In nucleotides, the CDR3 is TGCGCCAGCAGCCAAGACGGGACAGACTACAATGAGCAGTTCTTC. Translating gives CASSQDGTDYNEQFF.

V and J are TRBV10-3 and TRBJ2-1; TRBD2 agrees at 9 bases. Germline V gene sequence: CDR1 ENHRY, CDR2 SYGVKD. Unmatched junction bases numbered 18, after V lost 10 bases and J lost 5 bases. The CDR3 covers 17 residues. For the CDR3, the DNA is TGTGCCACCTCGAAAAGAGATAGCGGGGGCCCCGACAATGAGCAGTTCTTC. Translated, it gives CATSKRDSGGPDNEQFF.

The CDR3 loop reads CAWTRGQITGNTIYF. The DNA of the CDR3 is TGTGCCTGGACGAGGGGACAGATTACTGGAAACACCATATATTTT. The J gene is TRBJ1-3, the V gene TRBV30; 7 positions agree with TRBD1. This CDR3 has 15 amino acids. The germline V gene encodes CDR1 GTSNPN and CDR2 SVGIG (reference sequence). V lost 4 bases, J lost 2 bases, and 8 bases stayed unmatched.

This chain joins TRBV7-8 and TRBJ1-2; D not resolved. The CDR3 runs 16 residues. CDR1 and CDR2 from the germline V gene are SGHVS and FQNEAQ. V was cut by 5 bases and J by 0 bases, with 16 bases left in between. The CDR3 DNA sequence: TGTGCCAGCAGCAAACATTTGACGGGAGCTAACTATGGCTACACCTTC. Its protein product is CASSKHLTGANYGYTF.

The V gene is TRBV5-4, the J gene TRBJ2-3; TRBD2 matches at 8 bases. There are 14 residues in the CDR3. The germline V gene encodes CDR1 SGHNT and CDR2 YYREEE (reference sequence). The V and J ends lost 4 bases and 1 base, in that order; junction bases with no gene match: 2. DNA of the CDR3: TGTGCCAGCAGCCTCGGGGGGGGCACAGATACGCAGTATTTT. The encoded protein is CASSLGGGTDTQYF.

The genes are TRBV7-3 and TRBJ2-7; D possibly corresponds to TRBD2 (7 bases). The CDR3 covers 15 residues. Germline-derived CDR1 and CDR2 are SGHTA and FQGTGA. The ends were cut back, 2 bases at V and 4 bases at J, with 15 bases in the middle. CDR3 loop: CASSLASGGHYEQYF. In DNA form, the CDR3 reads TGTGCCAGCAGCTTAGCATCGGGGGGCCATTACGAGCAGTACTTC.

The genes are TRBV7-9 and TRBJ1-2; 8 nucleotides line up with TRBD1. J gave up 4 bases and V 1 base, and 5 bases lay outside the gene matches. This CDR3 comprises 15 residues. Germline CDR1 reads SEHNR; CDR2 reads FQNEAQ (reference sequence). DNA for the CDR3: TGTGCCAGCAGCTTAGAAGTGACAGGGGTCTATGGCTACACCTTC. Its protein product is CASSLEVTGVYGYTF.

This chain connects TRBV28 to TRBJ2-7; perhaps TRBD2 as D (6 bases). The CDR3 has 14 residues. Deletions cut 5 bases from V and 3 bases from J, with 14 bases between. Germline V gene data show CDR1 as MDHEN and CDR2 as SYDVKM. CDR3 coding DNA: TGTGCCAGCAGTACCTCGGGGGTTTACTACGAGCAGTACTTC. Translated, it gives CASSTSGVYYEQYF.

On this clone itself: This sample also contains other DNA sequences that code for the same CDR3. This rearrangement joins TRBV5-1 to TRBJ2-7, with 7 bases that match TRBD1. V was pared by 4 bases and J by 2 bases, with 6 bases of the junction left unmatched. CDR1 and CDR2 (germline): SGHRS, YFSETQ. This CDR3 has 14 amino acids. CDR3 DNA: TGCGCCAGCAGCACTGGACAGGTTCCCTACGAGCAGTACTTC. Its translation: CASSTGQVPYEQYF.

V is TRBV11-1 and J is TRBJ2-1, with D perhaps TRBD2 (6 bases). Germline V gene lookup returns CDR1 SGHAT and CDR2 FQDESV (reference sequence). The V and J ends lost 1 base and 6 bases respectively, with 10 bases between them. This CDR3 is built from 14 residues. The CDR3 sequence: CASSLGDSRNEQFF. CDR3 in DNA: TGTGCCAGCAGCTTAGGGGACTCTCGCAATGAGCAGTTCTTC.

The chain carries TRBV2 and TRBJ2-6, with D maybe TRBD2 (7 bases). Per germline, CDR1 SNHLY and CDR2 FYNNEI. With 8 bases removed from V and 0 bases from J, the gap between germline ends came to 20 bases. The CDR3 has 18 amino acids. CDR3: CASCPRGGYISGANVLTF. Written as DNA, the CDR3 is TGTGCCAGCTGCCCTAGGGGGGGCTACATCTCTGGGGCCAACGTCCTGACTTTC.

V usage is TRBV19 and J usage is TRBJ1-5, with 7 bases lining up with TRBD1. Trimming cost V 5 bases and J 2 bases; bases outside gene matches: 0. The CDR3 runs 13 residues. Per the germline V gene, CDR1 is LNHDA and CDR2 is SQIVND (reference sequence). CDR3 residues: CASSGTGNQPQHF. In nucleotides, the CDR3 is TGTGCCAGTAGTGGGACAGGCAATCAGCCCCAGCATTTT. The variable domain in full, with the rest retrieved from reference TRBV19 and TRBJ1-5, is DGGITQSPKYLFRKEGQNVTLSCEQNLNHDAMYWYRQDPGQGLRLIYYSQIVNDFQKGDIAEGYSVSREKKESFPLTVTSAQKNPTAFYLCASSGTGNQPQHFGDGTRLSIL.

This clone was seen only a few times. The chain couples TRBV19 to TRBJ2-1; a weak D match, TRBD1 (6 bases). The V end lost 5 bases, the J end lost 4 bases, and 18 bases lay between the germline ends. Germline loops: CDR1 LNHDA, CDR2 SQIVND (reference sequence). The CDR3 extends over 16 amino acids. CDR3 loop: CASSPRPDSRYNEQFF. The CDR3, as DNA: TGTGCCAGTAGTCCCCGACCGGACAGTAGATACAATGAGCAGTTCTTC.

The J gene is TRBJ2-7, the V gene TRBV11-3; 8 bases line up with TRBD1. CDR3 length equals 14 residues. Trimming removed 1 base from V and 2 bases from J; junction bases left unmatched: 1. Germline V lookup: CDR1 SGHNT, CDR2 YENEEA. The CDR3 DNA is TGTGCCAGCAGCTTAGGGACAGGGACCTACGAGCAGTACTTC. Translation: CASSLGTGTYEQYF.